The sequence of this T cell receptor (beta chain) was determined in a study of CD4 T cells in relation to SARS-CoV-2 and coronaviruses. Germline V lookup: CDR1 LNHDA, CDR2 SQIVND (reference sequence). The CDR3 sequence is 13 residues long. Trimming took 10 bases from V and 0 from J, leaving 13 bases between them. Uncultured naive and memory CD4+ T cells supplied DNA for deep TCR-beta sequencing. Repertoires were generated with immunoSEQ multiplex PCR, while TCRdb's copy carries only in-frame clones and drops some. The sample contains 30,000 to 45,000 clones, roughly 90% of which appear only once. Sequenced material: memory CD4+ T cells from PBMCs. This chain joins TRBV19 and TRBJ2-7; D is possibly TRBD1 (6 bases). This TCR came from an adult with COVID-19. The CDR3 DNA reads TGTGCCACCCTGGGGGCAAGCTCCTACGAGCAGTACTTC. It translates to CATLGASSYEQYF.